This TCR beta chain is drawn from a study of cytomegalovirus exposure and HLA in healthy donors. V shed 4 bases and J shed 8 bases, with 14 bases lying between them. This CDR3 is built from 13 residues. Germline CDR1 and CDR2: SGHTA and FQGNSA. The PCR ran on 60 Vbeta and 13 Jbeta primers. TCRdb keeps only in-frame clones here, not all; method: immunoSEQ multiplex PCR. The sample includes approximately 170,000 clones, around 80% of them seen just once. Regarding this clone: Antigen unknown.

Study-level points and caveats: Around 18,000 TCR beta sequences were associated with HLA alleles at 0.05 false discovery rate in a later analysis. Cytomegalovirus status was reportedly diagnosed by the classifier with high sensitivity and specificity.

The sequenced material came from PBMCs. The receptor was isolated from a woman aged 45-65 years in good health and CMV-seropositive. V is TRBV7-2 and J is TRBJ1-2, with D possibly matching TRBD1 (6 bases). CDR3 sequence (DNA): TGTGCCAGCAGCTCACAGGGTTTCTCCGGCTACACCTTC. It specifies CASSSQGFSGYTF.